Shown below are 16 T cell receptor beta chains from a single sample sequenced in a study of Graves' ophthalmopathy and Graves' hyperthyroidism. Amplification of the TCR beta CDR3 regions used RNA transcripts (as template). Amplification began with first-round RT-PCR using HTBI primers, then second-round multiplex PCR was performed. TCRdb recomputed calls from the multiplex PCR reads with MiXCR, one row per CDR3 protein. In the table there are hundreds of thousands of distinct CDR3 sequences, under 25% of which are singletons. The sample consisted of peripheral blood. The receptors were gathered from a woman between 18 and 29 years old with stable Graves' hyperthyroidism.

The gene calls are TRBV12-3 or TRBV12-4 and TRBJ1-5; no definite D call. Trimming cost V 4 bases and J 7 bases, with 17 bases left between them. The CDR3 runs 15 residues. The CDR3 here is CASSSRRGLRQPQHF. The CDR3 DNA sequence: TGTGCCAGCAGTTCCCGCAGAGGTTTGAGACAGCCCCAGCATTTT.

This clonotype has a handful of counts. This chain connects TRBV6-5 to TRBJ1-1; the match to TRBD1 covers 7 bases. Unmatched junction bases numbered 7, after V lost 2 bases and J lost 4 bases. CDR1 and CDR2 (germline): MNHEY, SVGAGI. The CDR3 is 15 amino acids. CDR3 bases: TGTGCCAGCAGTTACGGGGGAGGGGGCGGCACTGAAGCTTTCTTT. It codes for CASSYGGGGGTEAFF.

This clonotype has ten or more counts. The rearrangement joins TRBV18 to TRBJ2-5, with 8 positions matching TRBD2. Germline CDR1 reads KGHSH; CDR2 reads LQKENI. J gave up 5 bases and V 8 bases, and 10 bases lay outside the gene matches. The CDR3 extends over 14 amino acids. CDR3 bases: TGTGCCAGCAGTCCCGGACTAGCAGGGGAGACCCAGTACTTC. Amino acids: CASSPGLAGETQYF.

This clonotype came up many times. With a much larger clone just one base away, this may be a read error. V and J are TRBV6-2 or TRBV6-3 and TRBJ2-4; either TRBD1 or TRBD2 may supply D (5 bases each). CDR3 length equals 13 residues. Deletions cut 6 bases from V and 6 bases from J, with 12 bases between. Germline-derived CDR1 and CDR2 are MNHEY and SVGEGT. DNA of the CDR3: TGTGCCAGCAGCGCCGGGGCAGGAAACATTCAGTACTTC. Residues: CASSAGAGNIQYF.

This clonotype was seen repeatedly, ten times or more. V gene TRBV11-1 combines with J gene TRBJ2-5, with D possibly matching TRBD1 (5 bases). The CDR3 totals 14 residues. Trimming left V 5 bases short and J 1 base short, with 11 bases between. Germline V lookup: CDR1 SGHAT, CDR2 FQDESV (reference sequence). The CDR3 nucleotides read TGTGCCAGCAGCCAACAGGTGCGCCAAGAGACCCAGTACTTC. Its translation is CASSQQVRQETQYF.

The V call is TRBV6-1, the J call TRBJ1-2, with 10 bases lining up with TRBD1. Germline values: CDR1 MNHNS, CDR2 SASEGT. After removal of 6 bases from V and 7 bases from J, the junction contained 11 bases not matched to a gene. The CDR3 runs to 15 residues. The CDR3 loop reads CASSHQGQGVGGYTF. As DNA, the CDR3 is TGTGCCAGCAGCCACCAAGGACAGGGGGTTGGTGGCTACACCTTC.

This clonotype was counted at least ten times. The chain employs TRBV11-2 and TRBJ2-4, with D unresolved. CDR3 length: 11 residues. Germline assignment: CDR1 SGHAT and CDR2 FQNNGV. V was clipped by 3 bases and J by 8 bases, with 5 bases between them. The CDR3: CASSFSYIQYF. CDR3 in DNA: TGTGCCAGCAGCTTTTCTTACATTCAGTACTTC.

This clonotype was counted ten times or more. The chain uses TRBV18 and TRBJ1-3, with D uncertain. Germline CDR1 reads KGHSH; CDR2 reads LQKENI. The CDR3 spans 15 residues. V was pared by 3 bases and J by 0 bases, with 9 bases between. The chain's CDR3 is CASSPSTSSGNTIYF. DNA of the CDR3: TGTGCCAGCTCACCCTCCACGAGCTCTGGAAACACCATATATTTT.

This clonotype was seen repeatedly, ten times or more. The V and J genes are TRBV7-3 and TRBJ2-6, with D maybe TRBD2 (6 bases). The V end was cut by 1 base, the J end by 2 bases, with 6 bases between. This CDR3 is 15 amino acids long. From germline, CDR1 is SGHTA and CDR2 FQGTGA. CDR3 protein: CASSLRGAGANVLTF. CDR3 DNA: TGTGCCAGCAGCTTAAGGGGGGCTGGGGCCAACGTCCTGACTTTC. Together with reference TRBV7-3 and TRBJ2-6, the CDR3 gives the full variable domain: GAGVSQTPSNKVTEKGKYVELRCDPISGHTALYWYRQSLGQGPEFLIYFQGTGAADDSGLPNDRFFAVRPEGSVSTLKIQRTERGDSAVYLCASSLRGAGANVLTFGAGSRLTVL.

This clonotype was seen many times. The chain has TRBV5-1 and TRBJ2-7; 7 bases are a match to TRBD1. The CDR3 runs to 14 residues. Trimming took 1 base from V and 4 from J; bases not matched to a gene: 5. Germline V lookup: CDR1 SGHRS, CDR2 YFSETQ. The CDR3 is CASSLRDREYEQYF. The CDR3 DNA follows: TGCGCCAGCAGCTTGAGAGACAGGGAATACGAGCAGTACTTC.

This clonotype has at least ten counts. The chain employs TRBV5-1 and TRBJ2-2; D remains unclear. With 2 bases removed from V and 0 bases from J, the gap between germline ends came to 2 bases. This CDR3 spans 13 amino acids. CDR1 is SGHRS and CDR2 is YFSETQ in the germline V gene. The CDR3, as DNA: TGCGCCAGCAGCTTCGCGAACACCGGGGAGCTGTTTTTT. It codes for CASSFANTGELFF.

V usage is TRBV7-2 and J usage is TRBJ1-1; 7 nucleotides agree with TRBD1. Germline CDR1 and CDR2: SGHTA and FQGNSA. The J segment lost 6 bases and the V segment lost 4 bases, leaving 11 bases of the junction unmatched. The CDR3 is 15 residues long. The CDR3 reads CASSSGLTGLSEAFF. CDR3 coding DNA: TGTGCCAGCAGCTCCGGTTTGACAGGGCTGTCTGAAGCTTTCTTT.

This clonotype appeared many times. The chain uses TRBV10-3 and TRBJ2-6; tentatively, D is TRBD2 (5 bases). Per germline, CDR1 ENHRY and CDR2 SYGVKD. The CDR3 loop spans 16 amino acids. Deletions cut 11 bases from V and 0 bases from J, with 17 bases between. The DNA for the CDR3 is TGTGCCTCCGGATCCCCCGGGAACTCTGGGGCCAACGTCCTGACTTTC. Translated, it gives CASGSPGNSGANVLTF.

The chain couples TRBV12-3 or TRBV12-4 to TRBJ1-6; D ambiguous. This CDR3 region has 15 residues. The V end lost 7 bases, the J end lost 6 bases, and 16 bases lay between the germline ends. Here the CDR3 reads CASTKSSPTNSPLHF. The CDR3 DNA reads TGTGCCAGCACAAAGTCCAGCCCCACTAATTCACCCCTCCACTTT.

This clonotype has ten or more counts. J is TRBJ1-1 and V is TRBV11-2; D not certain. V was cut by 7 bases and J by 0 bases, with 24 bases left in between. In germline, CDR1 is SGHAT, CDR2 FQNNGV. The CDR3 runs 18 residues. This CDR3 is CASNSGYRAVNMNTEAFF. The CDR3 coding sequence is TGTGCCAGCAATTCGGGCTATCGGGCAGTTAATATGAACACTGAAGCTTTCTTT.

Details on this clonotype: Mismatch with germline at one junction end may stem from a read error. This chain connects TRBV20-1 to TRBJ1-5, with D unresolved. The CDR3 extends over 15 amino acids. Germline V lookup: CDR1 DFQATT, CDR2 SNEGSKA (reference sequence). CDR3 in DNA: TGCAGTGCTAGAACCCTGGACCTCGGGTTCCAGCCTCAGCATTTT. Its translation: CSARTLDLGFQPQHF.